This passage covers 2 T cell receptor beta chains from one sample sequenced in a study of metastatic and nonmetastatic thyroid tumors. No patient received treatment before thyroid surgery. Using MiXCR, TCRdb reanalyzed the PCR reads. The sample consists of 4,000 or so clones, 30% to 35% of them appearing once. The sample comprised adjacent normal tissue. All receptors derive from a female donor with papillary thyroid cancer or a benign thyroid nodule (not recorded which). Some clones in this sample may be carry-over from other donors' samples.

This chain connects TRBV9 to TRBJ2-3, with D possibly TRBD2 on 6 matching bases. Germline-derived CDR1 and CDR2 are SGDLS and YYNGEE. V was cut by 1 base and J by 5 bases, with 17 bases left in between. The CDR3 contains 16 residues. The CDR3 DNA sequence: TGTGCCAGCAGCGTAATGGGCGGGGAGGTCGGAGATACGCAGTATTTT. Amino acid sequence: CASSVMGGEVGDTQYF.

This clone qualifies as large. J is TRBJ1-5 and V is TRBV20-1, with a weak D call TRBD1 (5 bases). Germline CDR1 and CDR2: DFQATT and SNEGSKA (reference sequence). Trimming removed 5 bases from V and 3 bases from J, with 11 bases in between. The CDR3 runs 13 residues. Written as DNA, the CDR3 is TGCAGTGCTGGGACCAACGCCAATCAGCCCCAGCATTTT. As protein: CSAGTNANQPQHF.